One sample yielded the 7 T cell receptor beta chains listed below, sequenced in a study of blood T cell repertoires in COVID-19. The repertoire was sequenced with immunoSEQ multiplex PCR; TCRdb's copy has only in-frame clones and lacks some. The sample yields about 180,000 clones, roughly 88% seen once. The sequencing sample was made of PBMCs or T cells enriched from blood (not recorded which). The receptors were gathered from a woman aged 18-30 years who had recovered from COVID-19.

The V call is TRBV28, the J call TRBJ2-3; 9 bases align to TRBD2. V lost 7 bases, J lost 5 bases, and 7 bases stayed unmatched. Germline lookup yields CDR1 MDHEN and CDR2 SYDVKM. This CDR3 contains 14 residues. Written as DNA, the CDR3 is TGTGCCAGCACCTTAGCGGGAGAGGAAGATACGCAGTATTTT. Amino acid sequence: CASTLAGEEDTQYF.

This chain joins TRBV7-8 and TRBJ1-4; 10 bases line up with TRBD1. Germline V gene data show CDR1 as SGHVS and CDR2 as FQNEAQ. The CDR3 length is 13 residues. Trimming cost V 10 bases and J 8 bases; bases outside gene matches: 7. In DNA form, the CDR3 reads TGTGCCACCAAGGACAGGGGGGGAGAAAAACTGTTTTTT. Protein: CATKDRGGEKLFF.

The chain couples TRBV6-4 to TRBJ1-6, with TRBD1 matching over 7 bases. There are 14 residues in the CDR3. J gave up 6 bases and V 6 bases, and 5 bases lay outside the gene matches. Germline V CDR1 and CDR2: MRHNA, SNTAGT. CDR3 bases: TGTGCCAGCAGGGTAGGGGACAGTAATTCACCCCTCCACTTT. Protein product: CASRVGDSNSPLHF.

This chain links TRBV30 with TRBJ2-1, with unresolved D. CDR1 is GTSNPN and CDR2 is SVGIG in the germline V gene (reference sequence). Deletions cut 0 bases from V and 7 bases from J, with 10 bases between. CDR3 length equals 13 residues. The CDR3 nucleotides are TGTGCCTGGAGTGTTTTGAGTCGGAATGAGCAGTTCTTC. Protein product: CAWSVLSRNEQFF. The full variable domain, its missing parts supplied by reference TRBV30 and TRBJ2-1, is SQTIHQWPATLVQPVGSPLSLECTVEGTSNPNLYWYRQAAGRGLQLLFYSVGIGQISSEVPQNLSASRPQDRQFILSSKKLLLSDSGFYLCAWSVLSRNEQFFGPGTRLTVL.

The V and J genes are TRBV19 and TRBJ2-3; 7 positions match TRBD1. Germline-derived CDR1 and CDR2 are LNHDA and SQIVND (reference sequence). Trimming cost V 5 bases and J 3 bases; bases outside gene matches: 8. This CDR3 region has 15 residues. CDR3: CASSARQGRTDTQYF. Written as DNA, the CDR3 is TGTGCCAGTAGTGCCAGACAGGGTAGGACAGATACGCAGTATTTT.

The chain uses TRBV5-6 and TRBJ1-5; maybe TRBD1 (6 bases). The germline V and J ends were trimmed by 1 base and 6 bases, with 14 bases remaining between them. CDR1 is SGHDT and CDR2 is YYEEEE in the germline V gene. This CDR3 contains 15 residues. The chain's CDR3 is CASSLYSGGGQPQHF. CDR3 coding DNA: TGTGCCAGCAGCTTGTATTCGGGGGGCGGTCAGCCCCAGCATTTT.

The genes are TRBV30 and TRBJ1-3, with D maybe TRBD1 (6 bases). V was shortened by 0 bases and J by 1 base, with 10 bases between the two germline ends. CDR1 is GTSNPN, CDR2 SVGIG, per germline (reference sequence). The CDR3 covers 15 residues. DNA for the CDR3: TGTGCCTGGAGTGTGAGGGGGTTTTCTGGAAACACCATATATTTT. This codes for CAWSVRGFSGNTIYF. The full variable domain, in which reference TRBV30 and TRBJ1-3 provide the parts outside the CDR3, is SQTIHQWPATLVQPVGSPLSLECTVEGTSNPNLYWYRQAAGRGLQLLFYSVGIGQISSEVPQNLSASRPQDRQFILSSKKLLLSDSGFYLCAWSVRGFSGNTIYFGEGSWLTVV.